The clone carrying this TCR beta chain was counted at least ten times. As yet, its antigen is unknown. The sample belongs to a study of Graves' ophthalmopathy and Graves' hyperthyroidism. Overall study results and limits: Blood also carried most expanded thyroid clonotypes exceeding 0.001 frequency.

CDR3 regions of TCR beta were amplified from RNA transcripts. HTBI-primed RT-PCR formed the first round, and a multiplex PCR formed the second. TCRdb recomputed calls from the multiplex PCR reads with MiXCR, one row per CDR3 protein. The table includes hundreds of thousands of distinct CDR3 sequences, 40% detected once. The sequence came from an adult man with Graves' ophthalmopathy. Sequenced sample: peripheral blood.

CDR3 sequence: CAISESRDRGQLNTEAFF. CDR3 coding DNA: TGTGCCATCAGTGAGTCACGGGACAGGGGACAATTGAACACTGAAGCTTTCTTT. The rearrangement uses TRBV10-3 and TRBJ1-1; 10 bases are shared with TRBD1. V was clipped by 0 bases and J by 0 bases; unmatched bases: 7. Germline V gene data show CDR1 as ENHRY and CDR2 as SYGVKD. The CDR3 is 18 residues long.